The clone carrying this T cell receptor (beta chain) was counted only a few times. Its antigen is unidentified. This sample was taken from a study of T-cell reconstitution after alpha-beta-depleted transplantation in children. Unique molecular identifiers were used in preparing the TCRbeta library. TCRdb used MiXCR to reprocess the PCR reads, holding one entry per CDR3 protein. The profile shows about 460,000 distinct CDR3 sequences, over 9.5% of them singletons. Points from the study as a whole: T cells produced anew were the main source of T-cell counts and diversity one year after transplant.

Per germline, CDR1 SGHNT and CDR2 YYREEE (reference sequence). Trimming removed 0 bases from V and 7 bases from J, with 10 bases in between. This CDR3 comprises 13 residues. The chain combines TRBV5-4 with TRBJ2-5; D is ambiguous. Sequencing was performed on PBMCs, mostly from graft donor cells, taken 180 days after TCRalphabeta/CD19-depleted stem cell transplant. This receptor was obtained from a female patient aged 2-10 years who had a stem cell transplant for aplastic anemia, so the T cells may come from the graft donor. In DNA, the CDR3 is TGTGCCAGCAGCTTGGACCGGTGGGGGACCCAGTACTTC. Translation: CASSLDRWGTQYF.